Each of the 14 T cell receptor beta chains below was sequenced from the same sample in a study of graft-versus-host responses after intestinal transplantation. These receptors' targets are unknown. Assay used: immunoSEQ multiplex PCR; TCRdb lists only in-frame clones, some missing. The sample lists approximately 130,000 clones, roughly 92% occurring once. Here the sequenced sample was unstimulated CD4+ T cells sorted from spleen or lymph node cells, taken before intestinal transplant. Receptors originate from a human donor who received an intestinal transplant.

The chain employs TRBV7-2 and TRBJ2-5; D is unclear. Germline CDR1 reads SGHTA; CDR2 reads FQGNSA. This CDR3 contains 11 residues. V lost 5 bases and J lost 5, with 6 bases in between. The CDR3 DNA reads TGTGCCAGCAGCCCGCGGGAGACCCAGTACTTC. Protein sequence: CASSPRETQYF.

V is TRBV27 and J is TRBJ2-7; no clear D gene. Trimming removed 6 bases from V and 2 bases from J, with 11 bases in between. The germline gives CDR1 MNHEY, CDR2 SMNVEV (reference sequence). The CDR3 spans 13 residues. The CDR3 bases are TGTGCCAGCAGAGTATCTAAGGCCTACGAGCAGTACTTC. Protein product: CASRVSKAYEQYF.

The chain has TRBV5-4 and TRBJ2-7; D perhaps matches TRBD2 (6 bases). Germline V gives CDR1 SGHNT, CDR2 YYREEE (reference sequence). This CDR3 is 15 amino acids long. Trimming stripped 4 bases from V and 3 bases from J, with 17 bases between. CDR3 bases: TGTGCCAGCAGCCCCGGGACTGTCGTTGACTACGAGCAGTACTTC. Its protein product is CASSPGTVVDYEQYF.

The genes are TRBV18 and TRBJ2-1; the D call may be TRBD1 or TRBD2 (5 bases each). Deletions cut 6 bases from V and 7 bases from J, with 19 bases between. This CDR3 region has 15 residues. Per germline, CDR1 KGHSH and CDR2 LQKENI. The CDR3 spells CASSSGSGTLNEQFF. CDR3 coding DNA: TGTGCCAGCTCGTCAGGGAGCGGTACATTAAATGAGCAGTTCTTC.

The chain employs TRBV19 and TRBJ2-2; TRBD2 might be the D (7 bases). CDR3 length: 16 residues. CDR1 and CDR2 from the germline V gene are LNHDA and SQIVND (reference sequence). V lost 8 bases, J lost 0 bases, and 16 bases lay in between. The CDR3 is CASSRGGLANTGELFF. CDR3 DNA sequence: TGTGCCAGTTCAAGGGGGGGGCTCGCGAACACCGGGGAGCTGTTTTTT.

The chain combines TRBV23-1 with TRBJ1-3; D is possibly TRBD1 (5 bases). TRBV23-1 is given ORF status, its function remaining uncertain. This CDR3 comprises 14 residues. Trimming removed 2 bases at V and 4 bases at J, with 9 bases between. CDR3 nucleotides: TGCGCCAGCAGTCAAGCAGGGATAGGAAACACCATATATTTT. Translating gives CASSQAGIGNTIYF.

V and J are TRBV7-3 and TRBJ1-2; D uncertain. The CDR3 has 14 residues. V lost 3 bases and J lost 3, with 11 bases in between. The germline V gene encodes CDR1 SGHTA and CDR2 FQGTGA. The CDR3 DNA reads as TGTGCCAGCAGCTTCGGGGATAACCACTATGGCTACACCTTC. This gives the protein CASSFGDNHYGYTF.

The rearrangement uses TRBV9 and TRBJ2-3, with TRBD2 as a possible D gene (6 bases). The germline gives CDR1 SGDLS, CDR2 YYNGEE. This CDR3 has 16 amino acids. Trimming shortened V by 4 bases and J by 0 bases, and 15 bases separated the two germline ends. The CDR3 here is CASSLEGSTSTDTQYF. The CDR3 nucleotides are TGTGCCAGCAGCCTGGAGGGCTCAACCAGCACAGATACGCAGTATTTT.

Only a few counts were recorded for this clone. The genes are TRBV19 and TRBJ1-3; TRBD1 is a possible D gene (5 bases). The V end was cut by 9 bases, the J end by 4 bases, with 13 bases between. This CDR3 is built from 13 residues. Germline CDR1 LNHDA, CDR2 SQIVND (reference sequence). CDR3 loop: CASRRGWGNTIYF. In DNA form, the CDR3 reads TGTGCCAGCAGACGGGGGTGGGGAAACACCATATATTTT. Together with reference TRBV19 and TRBJ1-3, the CDR3 gives the full variable domain: DGGITQSPKYLFRKEGQNVTLSCEQNLNHDAMYWYRQDPGQGLRLIYYSQIVNDFQKGDIAEGYSVSREKKESFPLTVTSAQKNPTAFYLCASRRGWGNTIYFGEGSWLTVV.

The chain has TRBV27 and TRBJ2-7; 9 nucleotides match TRBD1. Germline V gene sequence: CDR1 MNHEY, CDR2 SMNVEV (reference sequence). CDR3 length: 12 residues. V gave up 4 bases and J gave up 9 bases; unmatched junction bases: 4. CDR3 region: CASSSMTGGQYF. In DNA form, the CDR3 reads TGTGCCAGCAGTTCCATGACAGGGGGGCAGTACTTC.

Here the CDR3 DNA reads TGTGCCAGTGCCCGGGCGGGGGCAGATACGCAGTATTTT. Its translation is CASARAGADTQYF. The gene calls are TRBV6-5 and TRBJ2-3; 7 bases map to TRBD2. Germline CDR1 reads MNHEY; CDR2 reads SVGAGI. V lost 9 bases to trimming and J lost 4 bases; unmatched junction nucleotides: 7. The CDR3 sequence is 13 residues long.

This sequence joins TRBV30 and TRBJ1-5; possible D gene TRBD1, 6 bases. This CDR3 has 18 amino acids. In germline, CDR1 is GTSNPN, CDR2 SVGIG (reference sequence). Trimming pared 3 bases from V and 4 bases from J, leaving 25 bases between. The CDR3 bases are TGTGCCTGGAGCCACAGAGGGGGGCGGGCCTGGGCTAATCAGCCCCAGCATTTT. Protein: CAWSHRGGRAWANQPQHF.

About this clone: Other DNA sequences in this specimen translate into the identical CDR3. CDR3 DNA sequence: TGCAGTGCTAGAGATCTAGAGACCCAGTACTTC. Protein sequence: CSARDLETQYF. The chain employs TRBV20-1 and TRBJ2-5; D remains unclear. The V and J ends lost 0 bases and 4 bases respectively, with 3 bases between them. Germline-derived CDR1 and CDR2 are DFQATT and SNEGSKA (reference sequence). The CDR3 is made up of 11 amino acids.

The chain has TRBV27 and TRBJ2-7, with 9 bases that match TRBD2. The CDR3 contains 15 residues. With 5 bases clipped from V and 0 bases from J, the junction kept 5 bases outside the gene matches. Per the germline V gene, CDR1 is MNHEY and CDR2 is SMNVEV (reference sequence). CDR3 amino acids: CASSRSGGLSYEQYF. The CDR3 DNA reads TGTGCCAGCAGTCGTAGCGGGGGCCTCTCCTACGAGCAGTACTTC.